A single sample is the source of the 23 T cell receptor beta chains below, sequenced in a study of cytomegalovirus exposure and HLA in healthy donors. Both 60 Vbeta primers and 13 Jbeta primers went into the PCR. Method: immunoSEQ multiplex PCR; TCRdb's copy keeps in-frame clones and lacks some. Among roughly 180,000 clones listed, roughly 83% were seen once. The sequenced material came from PBMCs. The source of these receptors is a man aged 25 to 40 in good health and CMV-seronegative.

The gene calls are TRBV2 and TRBJ1-4, with 7 bases fitting TRBD1. V shed 3 bases and J 10 bases; nucleotides not matched to a gene: 2. Germline-derived CDR1 and CDR2 are SNHLY and FYNNEI. The CDR3 length is 12 residues. The CDR3 reads CASSDRDRKLFF. Written as DNA, the CDR3 is TGTGCCAGCAGTGATCGGGACAGAAAACTGTTTTTT.

The V call is TRBV27, the J call TRBJ1-1, with D tentatively TRBD1 (6 bases). Trimming shortened V by 4 bases and J by 11 bases, and 17 bases separated the two germline ends. Germline V gene sequence: CDR1 MNHEY, CDR2 SMNVEV (reference sequence). The CDR3 totals 13 residues. The CDR3 DNA follows: TGTGCCAGCAGTTGGGGGACACTGGGTGATGCTTTCTTT. Amino acids: CASSWGTLGDAFF.

V gene TRBV19 combines with J gene TRBJ2-5; D possibly corresponds to TRBD1 (6 bases). The ends were cut back, 4 bases at V and 3 bases at J, with 9 bases in the middle. The CDR3 runs to 13 residues. Per the germline V gene, CDR1 is LNHDA and CDR2 is SQIVND (reference sequence). The CDR3 nucleotides are TGTGCCAGTAGTAAGGACAGAGAAGAGACCCAGTACTTC. It codes for CASSKDREETQYF.

The V call is TRBV28, the J call TRBJ1-2; 10 nucleotides line up with TRBD1. The CDR3 runs 15 residues. Germline values: CDR1 MDHEN, CDR2 SYDVKM. V trimming: 5 bases; J trimming: 4 bases; junction bases outside the gene matches: 7. Written as DNA, the CDR3 is TGTGCCAGCAGTCTACGACAGGGGGCGACCTATGGCTACACCTTC. Its translation is CASSLRQGATYGYTF.

The chain links TRBV6-5 to TRBJ1-5; no definite D call. The CDR3 runs 10 residues. Trimming removed 10 bases at V and 9 bases at J, with 10 bases between. CDR1 MNHEY and CDR2 SVGAGI come from the germline V gene. The CDR3 DNA reads as TGTGCCACAACGCGCTGGCCCCAGCATTTT. This sequence encodes CATTRWPQHF.

This clone was detected only once. The chain has TRBV25-1 and TRBJ2-1; D might be TRBD1 (6 bases). V gave up 3 bases and J gave up 0 bases, with 9 bases separating them. Looked up from germline, CDR1 is MGHDK and CDR2 is SYGVNS. The CDR3 is made up of 15 amino acids. The CDR3 nucleotides read TGTGCCAGCAGTGAGGACAGAATCTCCTACAATGAGCAGTTCTTC. It yields the protein CASSEDRISYNEQFF.

This chain uses TRBV2 with TRBJ2-7; 8 bases align to TRBD2. Germline trimming cut 2 bases from V and 2 bases from J; bases unmatched to any gene: 11. The CDR3 has 17 amino acids. The V gene's germline CDR1 is SNHLY and CDR2 FYNNEI. The CDR3 coding sequence is TGTGCCAGCAGTGAAAGTCCTAGCGGGCCGCAGACCTACGAGCAGTACTTC. Protein: CASSESPSGPQTYEQYF.

The chain has TRBV6-5 and TRBJ1-6; no clear D. From germline, CDR1 is MNHEY and CDR2 SVGAGI. Trimming left V 3 bases short and J 6 bases short, with 12 bases between. The CDR3 extends over 15 amino acids. The CDR3 here is CASSYRFGLNSPLHF. The CDR3 nucleotides are TGTGCCAGCAGTTATCGCTTTGGCCTTAATTCACCCCTCCACTTT.

The chain combines TRBV11-2 with TRBJ1-2, with D tentatively TRBD1 (6 bases). The CDR3 length is 15 residues. The V end lost 1 base, the J end lost 2 bases, and 11 bases lay between the germline ends. CDR1 SGHAT and CDR2 FQNNGV come from the germline V gene. The CDR3 bases are TGTGCCAGCAGCTTAGCCTCCAGGGGAAACTATGGCTACACCTTC. Its protein is CASSLASRGNYGYTF.

V is TRBV6-6 and J is TRBJ2-3, with D possibly being TRBD2 (5 bases). Trimming took off 2 bases at V and 0 bases at J, with 9 bases between the two ends. Germline V CDR1 and CDR2: MNHNY, SVGAGI (reference sequence). The CDR3 runs to 15 residues. CDR3 DNA sequence: TGTGCCAGCAGTTACCCAGGAGGTAGCACAGATACGCAGTATTTT. Translating gives CASSYPGGSTDTQYF.

The genes are TRBV2 and TRBJ2-1, with a possible D match to TRBD2 (7 bases). Germline CDR1 SNHLY, CDR2 FYNNEI. The CDR3 runs 16 residues. V gave up 3 bases and J gave up 8 bases, with 20 bases separating them. The CDR3 loop reads CASSDKGGGWGDEQFF. For the CDR3, the DNA is TGTGCCAGCAGTGATAAAGGGGGAGGGTGGGGCGATGAGCAGTTCTTC.

A single count supports this clone. The chain recombines TRBV5-1 with TRBJ1-1; 7 positions agree with TRBD1. This CDR3 region has 14 residues. Germline V gene data show CDR1 as SGHRS and CDR2 as YFSETQ. The trim removed 5 bases at V and 2 bases at J, leaving 6 bases unmatched. CDR3 loop: CASRGGQLNTEAFF. DNA of the CDR3: TGCGCCAGCAGGGGGGGACAGTTAAACACTGAAGCTTTCTTT.

The rearrangement joins TRBV19 to TRBJ2-7, with a tentative D call TRBD2 (5 bases). The CDR3 covers 15 residues. V was trimmed by 3 bases and J by 5 bases, leaving 17 bases between them. Germline assignment: CDR1 LNHDA and CDR2 SQIVND (reference sequence). DNA of the CDR3: TGTGCCAGTAGTATCGGAGGCGGATCCACCGACGAGCAGTACTTC. Residues: CASSIGGGSTDEQYF.

V usage is TRBV13 and J usage is TRBJ2-7; 9 bases map to TRBD1. Germline V gene sequence: CDR1 PRHDT, CDR2 FYEKMQ (reference sequence). With 5 bases clipped from V and 5 bases from J, the junction kept 10 bases outside the gene matches. This CDR3 has 15 residues. This chain's CDR3 is CASSLPGTGRHEQYF. For the CDR3, the DNA is TGTGCCAGCAGCCTCCCTGGGACAGGGCGTCACGAGCAGTACTTC. Filled out from reference TRBV13 and TRBJ2-7, the complete variable domain reads AAGVIQSPRHLIKEKRETATLKCYPIPRHDTVYWYQQGPGQDPQFLISFYEKMQSDKGSIPDRFSAQQFSDYHSELNMSSLELGDSALYFCASSLPGTGRHEQYFGPGTRLTVT.

This clone is a singleton in its sample. The chain carries TRBV21-1 and TRBJ2-5; TRBD2 reflects the table's D call only, with no check against the DNA. TRBV21-1 is an annotated pseudogene. The length of the CDR3 is 19 residues. The CDR3 sequence: CASSKGLTYSLACEETQYF. The CDR3 region has the DNA TGTGCCAGCAGCAAAGGTTTAACTTACTCGCTAGCGTGTGAGGAGACCCAGTACTTC.

This clone came up once. The rearrangement links TRBV7-7 to TRBJ2-5; 7 bases agree with TRBD1. CDR3 length: 13 amino acids. V lost 6 bases and J lost 2; bases outside the gene matches: 3. Per the germline V gene, CDR1 is SSHAT and CDR2 is FNYEAQ (reference sequence). The CDR3: CASSRDRQETQYF. The CDR3 DNA follows: TGTGCCAGCAGTCGGGACAGACAAGAGACCCAGTACTTC.

The chain joins TRBV28 to TRBJ1-5, with a weak D call TRBD1 (6 bases). The CDR3 is 14 residues long. V lost 2 bases and J lost 7, with 12 bases in between. Germline CDR1 and CDR2: MDHEN and SYDVKM. The CDR3 nucleotides read TGTGCCAGCAGTTTAGGGGGGGGCGGCCAGCCCCAGCATTTT. It is translated as CASSLGGGGQPQHF.

The genes are TRBV6-1 and TRBJ2-7; 10 nucleotides align to TRBD2. J gave up 5 bases and V 0 bases, and 4 bases lay outside the gene matches. The CDR3 has 15 amino acids. The V gene's germline CDR1 is MNHNS and CDR2 SASEGT. CDR3 DNA sequence: TGTGCCAGCAGTGAAGCGGCTAGCGGGAGACACGAGCAGTACTTC. Translated, it gives CASSEAASGRHEQYF.

This chain connects TRBV5-4 to TRBJ2-3, with 8 bases identical to TRBD2. The length of the CDR3 is 14 residues. The V segment lost 2 bases and the J segment 6 bases; nucleotides outside the gene matches: 5. Germline loops: CDR1 SGHNT, CDR2 YYREEE (reference sequence). The CDR3 spells CASSLAGESDTQYF. CDR3 bases: TGTGCCAGCAGCTTAGCGGGGGAGAGTGATACGCAGTATTTT.

The gene calls are TRBV7-6 and TRBJ2-1, with 9 bases aligning to TRBD1. Germline V gene lookup returns CDR1 SGHVS and CDR2 FNYEAQ. The CDR3 spans 18 residues. V lost 3 bases, J lost 2 bases, and 11 bases stayed unmatched. This CDR3 is CASSFATGGASTYNEQFF. As DNA, the CDR3 is TGTGCCAGCAGCTTTGCCACAGGGGGCGCGAGCACCTACAATGAGCAGTTCTTC. Based on the CDR3 plus reference TRBV7-6 and TRBJ2-1, the full variable domain is GAGVSQSPRYKVTKRGQDVALRCDPISGHVSLYWYRQALGQGPEFLTYFNYEAQQDKSGLPNDRFSAERPEGSISTLTIQRTEQRDSAMYRCASSFATGGASTYNEQFFGPGTRLTVL.

The chain uses TRBV11-3 and TRBJ2-2; D perhaps matches TRBD2 (5 bases). The germline gives CDR1 SGHNT, CDR2 YENEEA. Trimming cost V 3 bases and J 2 bases, with 13 bases left between them. The CDR3 runs 16 residues. This CDR3 reads CASSFHKRRNTGELFF. Here the CDR3 DNA reads TGTGCCAGCAGCTTCCATAAGCGGAGAAACACCGGGGAGCTGTTTTTT.

The chain carries TRBV5-1 and TRBJ2-1; D is perhaps TRBD1 (5 bases). Looked up from germline, CDR1 is SGHRS and CDR2 is YFSETQ. The CDR3 covers 16 residues. V lost 0 bases and J lost 8, with 18 bases in between. In DNA, the CDR3 is TGCGCCAGCAGCTTGGGGCAGGGATCCTTTCCCTATGAGCAGTTCTTC. Protein sequence: CASSLGQGSFPYEQFF. The entire variable domain, with the rest obtained from reference TRBV5-1 and TRBJ2-1, is as follows: KAGVTQTPRYLIKTRGQQVTLSCSPISGHRSVSWYQQTPGQGLQFLFEYFSETQRNKGNFPGRFSGRQFSNSRSEMNVSTLELGDSALYLCASSLGQGSFPYEQFFGPGTRLTVL.

V and J are TRBV2 and TRBJ2-2, with D tentatively TRBD1 (5 bases). The V end lost 4 bases, the J end lost 4 bases, and 10 bases lay between the germline ends. Germline V lookup: CDR1 SNHLY, CDR2 FYNNEI. This CDR3 has 14 amino acids. The CDR3 sequence is CASSVMQGTGELFF. In DNA, the CDR3 is TGTGCCAGCAGTGTAATGCAGGGCACCGGGGAGCTGTTTTTT.